The 19 T cell receptor beta chains given below trace back to one sample, sequenced in a study of T cell changes during pregnancy in multiple sclerosis. Sequencing was performed with immunoSEQ multiplex PCR; in TCRdb, only in-frame clones are kept and a portion is missing. The sample lists tens of thousands of clones, approximately 92% seen once, with roughly 1.9% in the top ten. The source was CD4+ T cells from peripheral blood mononuclear cells, collected after pregnancy. The receptors were gathered from a female donor in good health, enrolled as a control in a pregnancy study.

The rearrangement uses TRBV2 and TRBJ1-1, with a tentative D call TRBD1 (6 bases). The germline gives CDR1 SNHLY, CDR2 FYNNEI. V gave up 7 bases and J gave up 1 base, with 13 bases separating them. This CDR3 is built from 14 residues. The DNA for the CDR3 is TGTGCCAGCAATTGGGAGGGGGGGAACACTGAAGCTTTCTTT. Its protein product is CASNWEGGNTEAFF.

CDR3 bases: TGCGCCAGCAGCTTAAAAGGAGACAATGAGCAGTTCTTC. Amino acids: CASSLKGDNEQFF. This chain links TRBV5-1 with TRBJ2-1; no firm D call. The length of the CDR3 is 13 residues. CDR1 and CDR2 (germline): SGHRS, YFSETQ. Trimming took off 2 bases at V and 5 bases at J, with 8 bases between the two ends.

This chain joins TRBV18 and TRBJ1-4; D is uncertain. Germline loops: CDR1 KGHSH, CDR2 LQKENI. V lost 1 base and J 0 bases, leaving 9 bases between the germline ends. This CDR3 is built from 16 residues. The CDR3 sequence is CASSPRREATNEKLFF. CDR3 bases: TGTGCCAGCTCACCACGGAGAGAGGCAACTAATGAAAAACTGTTTTTT.

This clone showed up just a few times. The CDR3 DNA reads as TGTGCCAGCTCAGAGGACAGGAATCAGCCCCAGCATTTT. Amino acids: CASSEDRNQPQHF. The chain combines TRBV18 with TRBJ1-5, with 7 bases identical to TRBD1. The CDR3 runs to 13 residues. Germline V CDR1 and CDR2: KGHSH, LQKENI. V was pared by 5 bases and J by 4 bases, with 2 bases of the junction left unmatched. Variable domain in full (rest from reference TRBV18 and TRBJ1-5): NAGVMQNPRHLVRRRGQEARLRCSPMKGHSHVYWYRQLPEEGLKFMVYLQKENIIDESGMPKERFSAEFPKEGPSILRIQQVVRGDSAAYFCASSEDRNQPQHFGDGTRLSIL.

The gene calls are TRBV6-1 and TRBJ2-2; TRBD2 matches 8 bases. With V trimmed by 0 bases and J by 7 bases, 7 bases remained unmatched. This CDR3 has 16 amino acids. CDR1 is MNHNS, CDR2 SASEGT, per germline. CDR3 region: CASSEAGGRLYGELFF. CDR3 DNA sequence: TGTGCCAGCAGTGAAGCTGGCGGGAGGCTATACGGGGAGCTGTTTTTT.

The chain is built from TRBV11-3 and TRBJ2-1; 7 bases fit TRBD2. V was clipped by 6 bases and J by 6 bases; unmatched bases: 5. The CDR3 has 13 residues. CDR1 is SGHNT, CDR2 YENEEA, per germline. CDR3 in amino acids: CASSRTRSNEQFF. The CDR3 coding sequence is TGTGCCAGCAGTCGGACTAGGAGCAATGAGCAGTTCTTC.

The chain is built from TRBV6-5 and TRBJ1-6; 8 bases line up with TRBD1. The germline gives CDR1 MNHEY, CDR2 SVGAGI. J lost 2 bases, V lost 6 bases, and 3 bases had no gene match. This CDR3 has 15 amino acids. Written as DNA, the CDR3 is TGTGCCAGCAGGAAACAGGGGGCCTATAATTCACCCCTCCACTTT. It yields the protein CASRKQGAYNSPLHF.

Comment on this clone: This sample includes further DNA sequences coding for the same CDR3. The chain employs TRBV28 and TRBJ1-2, with D perhaps matching TRBD1 (5 bases). The CDR3 consists of 12 residues. V lost 2 bases to trimming and J lost 5 bases, with 6 bases between them. Germline CDR1 is MDHEN and CDR2 is SYDVKM. The CDR3: CASSLQGYGYTF. In DNA form, the CDR3 reads TGTGCCAGCAGTTTACAGGGATATGGCTACACCTTC.

V usage is TRBV19 and J usage is TRBJ1-2, with D perhaps TRBD1 (6 bases). Germline CDR1 LNHDA, CDR2 SQIVND (reference sequence). The CDR3 is made up of 14 amino acids. Trimming cost V 8 bases and J 7 bases, with 20 bases left between them. CDR3 amino acids: CASSKQGTSVGYTF. The CDR3 nucleotides are TGTGCCAGTTCCAAACAGGGAACTTCGGTTGGCTACACCTTC. Complete variable domain (other parts from reference TRBV19 and TRBJ1-2): DGGITQSPKYLFRKEGQNVTLSCEQNLNHDAMYWYRQDPGQGLRLIYYSQIVNDFQKGDIAEGYSVSREKKESFPLTVTSAQKNPTAFYLCASSKQGTSVGYTFGSGTRLTVV.

The chain has TRBV6-5 and TRBJ1-5, with 7 bases matching TRBD1. Trimming took 4 bases from V and 3 from J; bases not matched to a gene: 9. Germline V lookup: CDR1 MNHEY, CDR2 SVGAGI. CDR3 length: 16 residues. The CDR3 coding sequence is TGTGCCAGCAGTTTTCGCCGCACAGGGGACAATCAGCCCCAGCATTTT. As protein: CASSFRRTGDNQPQHF.

The rearrangement joins TRBV11-2 to TRBJ2-1, with TRBD2 identical over 8 bases. After removal of 5 bases from V and 6 bases from J, the junction contained 9 bases not matched to a gene. In germline, CDR1 is SGHAT, CDR2 FQNNGV. This CDR3 has 15 amino acids. The CDR3 spells CASSTFSGRGNEQFF. DNA of the CDR3: TGTGCCAGCAGCACCTTCAGCGGGAGAGGCAATGAGCAGTTCTTC.

V is TRBV7-8 and J is TRBJ2-2; D perhaps matches TRBD2 (5 bases). V dropped 3 bases and J dropped 1 base, with 9 bases sitting between them. Germline values: CDR1 SGHVS, CDR2 FQNEAQ. The CDR3 consists of 15 residues. CDR3 loop: CASSFGGQNTGELFF. CDR3 DNA sequence: TGTGCCAGCAGCTTCGGCGGGCAGAACACCGGGGAGCTGTTTTTT.

V gene TRBV5-4 combines with J gene TRBJ2-3, with 8 bases fitting TRBD2. The CDR3 sequence is 16 residues long. CDR1 is SGHNT and CDR2 is YYREEE in the germline V gene (reference sequence). Losses at the gene ends were 0 bases for V and 7 bases for J; bases not matched to a gene: 10. The CDR3 here is CASSLEYGGVVYTQYF. In nucleotides, the CDR3 is TGTGCCAGCAGCTTGGAATACGGGGGGGTTGTATATACGCAGTATTTT.

This clone occurred once. The chain recombines TRBV6-1 with TRBJ2-7; 7 bases line up with TRBD1. Germline V gene lookup returns CDR1 MNHNS and CDR2 SASEGT. The CDR3 consists of 13 residues. V was pared by 7 bases and J by 2 bases, with 5 bases of the junction left unmatched. The CDR3 spells CASIRDSPYEQYF. The CDR3 DNA reads as TGTGCCAGCATCAGGGACAGCCCCTACGAGCAGTACTTC.

The chain couples TRBV7-6 to TRBJ1-2; 8 bases agree with TRBD1. V lost 1 base and J lost 6; bases outside the gene matches: 7. The CDR3 contains 15 residues. CDR1 is SGHVS and CDR2 is FNYEAQ in the germline V gene. CDR3 bases: TGTGCCAGCAGCTTAGGGGACAGGAGGAGCCATGGCTACACCTTC. Translating gives CASSLGDRRSHGYTF.

This clone was observed a handful of times. This chain links TRBV5-8 with TRBJ1-2, with a weak D call TRBD1 (5 bases). CDR1 and CDR2 from the germline V gene are SGHTS and YDEGEE. The ends were cut back, 0 bases at V and 7 bases at J, with 22 bases in the middle. CDR3 length equals 17 residues. This chain's CDR3 is CASSLGVQGAMVGGYTF. CDR3 DNA sequence: TGTGCCAGCAGCTTGGGGGTCCAAGGGGCCATGGTCGGTGGCTACACCTTC.

CDR3 bases: TGTGCCAGCAGTGAACCCCATATAGCTAGCGGGAGGGCCTCCTACAATGAGCAGTTCTTC. As protein: CASSEPHIASGRASYNEQFF. The gene calls are TRBV6-1 and TRBJ2-1; TRBD2 matches at 12 bases. The CDR3 is 20 residues long. CDR1 MNHNS and CDR2 SASEGT come from the germline V gene. J gave up 0 bases and V 2 bases, and 11 bases lay outside the gene matches.

J is TRBJ2-1 and V is TRBV5-1; 7 positions match TRBD2. V gave up 0 bases and J gave up 5 bases; unmatched junction bases: 5. The CDR3 has 15 amino acids. Looked up from germline, CDR1 is SGHRS and CDR2 is YFSETQ. As DNA, the CDR3 is TGCGCCAGCAGCTTGGGTGGGAGGGCGAACAATGAGCAGTTCTTC. This codes for CASSLGGRANNEQFF.

The chain carries TRBV19 and TRBJ1-3, with 9 positions matching TRBD1. The J segment lost 2 bases and the V segment lost 3 bases, leaving 5 bases of the junction unmatched. The germline CDR1 and CDR2 sequences are LNHDA and SQIVND (reference sequence). The CDR3 has 16 residues. The DNA for the CDR3 is TGTGCCAGTAGTATTCCGGGACAGGGAACTGGAAACACCATATATTTT. Amino acid sequence: CASSIPGQGTGNTIYF.